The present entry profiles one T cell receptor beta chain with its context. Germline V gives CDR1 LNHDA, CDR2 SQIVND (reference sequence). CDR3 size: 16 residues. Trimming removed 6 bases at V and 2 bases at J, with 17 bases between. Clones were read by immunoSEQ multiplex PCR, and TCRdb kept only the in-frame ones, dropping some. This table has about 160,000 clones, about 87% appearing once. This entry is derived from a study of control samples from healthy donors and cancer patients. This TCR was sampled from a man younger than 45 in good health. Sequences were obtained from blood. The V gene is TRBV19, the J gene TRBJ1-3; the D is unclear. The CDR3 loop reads CASRETAGSTGNTIYF. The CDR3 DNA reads TGTGCCAGTAGGGAGACCGCCGGGTCTACTGGAAACACCATATATTTT.